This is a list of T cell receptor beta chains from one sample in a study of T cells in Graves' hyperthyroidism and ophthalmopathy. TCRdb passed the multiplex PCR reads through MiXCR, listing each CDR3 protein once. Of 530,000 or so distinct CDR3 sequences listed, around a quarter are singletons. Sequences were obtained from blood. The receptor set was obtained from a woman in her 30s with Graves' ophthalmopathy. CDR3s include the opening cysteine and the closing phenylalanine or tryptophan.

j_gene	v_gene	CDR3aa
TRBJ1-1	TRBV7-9	CASSLDAGDAFF
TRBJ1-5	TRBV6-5	CASSLQISQPQHF
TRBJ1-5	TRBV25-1	CASSDAGHLNQPQHF
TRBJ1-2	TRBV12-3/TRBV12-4	CASSLGGWYGYTF
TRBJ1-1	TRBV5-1	CASSLGWESTEAFF
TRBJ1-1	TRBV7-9	CASSWELPEAFF
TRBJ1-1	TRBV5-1	CASSIRDMNTEAFF
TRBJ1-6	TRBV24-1	CATSESGQNDSPLHF
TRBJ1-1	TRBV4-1	CASSQGRTEAFF
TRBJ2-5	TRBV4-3	CASSQDSASGGGETQYF
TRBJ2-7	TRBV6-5	CASSWRGGTNEQYF
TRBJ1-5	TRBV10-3	CAISGTGGDQPQHF
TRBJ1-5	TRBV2	CASSGGTSNQPQHF
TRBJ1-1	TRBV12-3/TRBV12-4	CASRGAGAGEAFF
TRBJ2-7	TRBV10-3	CAINGQGASYEQYF
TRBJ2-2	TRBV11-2	CASSLTPGGGELFF
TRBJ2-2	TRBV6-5	CASSYSSGTGNTGELFF
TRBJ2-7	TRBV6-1	CASAPAGVYEQYF
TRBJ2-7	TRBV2	CASKPGQGSYEQYF
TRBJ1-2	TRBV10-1	CASSNGRWDGYTF
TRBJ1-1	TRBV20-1	CSAVSPTGNTEAFF
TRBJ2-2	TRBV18	CASSPTGGDTGELFF
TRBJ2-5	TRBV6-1	CASRSSLQETQYF
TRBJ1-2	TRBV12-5	CASGLVSWGLGYGYTF
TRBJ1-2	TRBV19	CASSIWELNYGYTF
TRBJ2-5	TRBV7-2	CASSLGSGTRETQYF
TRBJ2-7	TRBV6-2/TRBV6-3	CASSYSRWAGAYEQYF
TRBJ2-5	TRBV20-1	CSATGTNVQETQYF
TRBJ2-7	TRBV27	CASSLGSDYEQYF